A single sample gave rise to the 23 T cell receptor beta chains below, sequenced in a study of T cells after yellow fever vaccination (dated by TCRdb to 2018 to 2020). The library was obtained by 5' RACE. The sequencer listed for this sample is Illumina HiSeq 2500. TCRdb reprocessed the public reads (quality trimming at Q25 with fastp, clone calling with MiXCR) and kept in-frame beta chains. Each record represents a unique CDR3 protein, reported with the most common genes and DNA among its rows. Counted in this sample were about 29,000 distinct CDR3 sequences; less than 5.5% of them appeared once. The ten largest clones add up to about 38% of the sample. The label giving this sample's treatment or condition can be read as: live attenuated yellow fever vaccine strain. This material consisted of CD8+ T cells sorted from PBMCs, taken 10 days after the yellow fever booster vaccination. The receptor source for this set is a young man who received the YFV17D yellow fever vaccine.

This clonotype came up many times. This chain joins TRBV4-3 and TRBJ2-3; 12 bases are shared with TRBD2. The CDR3 is 18 residues long. Germline lookup yields CDR1 LGHNA and CDR2 YSLEER. The junction had 8 bases not matched to a gene; V was cut back by 0 bases and J by 4 bases. CDR3 nucleotides: TGCGCCAGCAGCCAAGATCCCGCTAGCGGGAGGGGGGCAGATACGCAGTATTTT. Amino acid sequence: CASSQDPASGRGADTQYF.

This clonotype has a count of ten or more. The J gene is TRBJ2-5, the V gene TRBV20-1, with D perhaps TRBD1 or TRBD2 (6 bases each). Germline CDR1 reads DFQATT; CDR2 reads SNEGSKA (reference sequence). V lost 3 bases and J lost 1, with 15 bases in between. The CDR3 consists of 15 residues. As DNA, the CDR3 is TGCAGTGCTAGGGGGGGCACAGCGGGCCAAGAGACCCAGTACTTC. Amino acids: CSARGGTAGQETQYF.

This clonotype was found many times. J is TRBJ2-1 and V is TRBV29-1; 7 nucleotides agree with TRBD1. V shed 4 bases and J 0 bases; nucleotides not matched to a gene: 3. The germline CDR1 and CDR2 sequences are SQVTM and ANQGSEA. The CDR3 runs 14 residues. CDR3 protein: CSVGTGNSYNEQFF. In nucleotides, the CDR3 is TGCAGCGTTGGGACAGGCAACTCCTACAATGAGCAGTTCTTC.

This clonotype showed up just a few times. This chain uses TRBV5-5 with TRBJ2-1; either TRBD1 or TRBD2 may supply D (5 bases each). Germline loops: CDR1 SGHKS, CDR2 YYEKEE (reference sequence). Trimming stripped 4 bases from V and 0 bases from J, with 14 bases between. The CDR3 has 16 amino acids. The CDR3 is CASSPGAGSSYNEQFF. The CDR3 bases are TGTGCCAGCAGCCCCGGGGCGGGTAGCTCCTACAATGAGCAGTTCTTC.

The J gene is TRBJ1-1, the V gene TRBV4-2; no reliable D call. Germline-derived CDR1 and CDR2 are LGHNA and YNFKEQ. The CDR3 has 13 amino acids. Trimming removed 8 bases at V and 5 bases at J, with 15 bases between. CDR3 protein: CASGPGRGTEAFF. The CDR3, as DNA: TGTGCCAGCGGCCCTGGGCGGGGAACTGAAGCTTTCTTT.

Ten or more counts support this clonotype. The chain has TRBV10-2 and TRBJ2-1; TRBD2 matches 10 bases. V was pared by 10 bases and J by 6 bases, with 9 bases of the junction left unmatched. This CDR3 comprises 14 residues. Germline V gives CDR1 WSHSY, CDR2 SAAADI. The CDR3: CATLILAGRNEQFF. The CDR3 region has the DNA TGCGCCACCCTAATACTAGCGGGGCGCAATGAGCAGTTCTTC.

This clonotype was found many times. This chain connects TRBV4-1 to TRBJ2-3; D gene uncertain. Germline lookup yields CDR1 MGHRA and CDR2 YSYEKL. The CDR3 has 14 amino acids. The germline V and J ends were trimmed by 0 bases and 2 bases, with 6 bases remaining between them. CDR3 residues: CASSQDQPTDTQYF. The CDR3, as DNA: TGCGCCAGCAGCCAAGACCAGCCCACAGATACGCAGTATTTT.

This clonotype has at least ten counts. The chain carries TRBV28 and TRBJ2-3; TRBD2 matches 14 bases. With V trimmed by 5 bases and J by 2 bases, 6 bases remained unmatched. The CDR3 length is 17 residues. Per the germline V gene, CDR1 is MDHEN and CDR2 is SYDVKM. This chain's CDR3 is CASSTGLAGVTTDTQYF. DNA for the CDR3: TGTGCCAGCAGTACGGGACTAGCGGGAGTAACCACAGATACGCAGTATTTT.

This clonotype was observed at least ten times. V gene TRBV6-5 combines with J gene TRBJ2-3, with D uncertain. The V gene lost 4 bases and the J gene lost 4 bases, with 12 bases spanning the gap. CDR3 size: 14 residues. The germline V gene encodes CDR1 MNHEY and CDR2 SVGAGI. CDR3: CASSLINGPDTQYF. In DNA form, the CDR3 reads TGTGCCAGCAGTTTGATAAACGGCCCAGATACGCAGTATTTT.

Many counts were recorded for this clonotype. The genes are TRBV7-9 and TRBJ1-1; 7 bases are shared with TRBD1. Losses at the gene ends were 1 base for V and 7 bases for J; bases not matched to a gene: 12. This CDR3 is 16 amino acids long. Germline CDR1 is SEHNR and CDR2 is FQNEAQ (reference sequence). The CDR3 loop is CASSLGPGQEDDEAFF. CDR3 DNA sequence: TGTGCCAGCAGCTTAGGCCCCGGACAGGAAGACGATGAAGCTTTCTTT.

This clonotype appeared many times. V and J are TRBV7-6 and TRBJ2-7; D not resolved. Between the trimmed V and J ends, which lost 3 bases and 7 bases, there was a span of 10 bases. The CDR3 length is 12 residues. The germline V gene encodes CDR1 SGHVS and CDR2 FNYEAQ. CDR3 bases: TGTGCCAGCAGCTTCGTCGATGGAGAGCAGTACTTC. Translating it yields CASSFVDGEQYF.

This clonotype has more than one count but fewer than ten. The V and J genes are TRBV5-1 and TRBJ2-5; perhaps TRBD1 as D (6 bases). The CDR3 extends over 13 amino acids. V was trimmed by 0 bases and J by 3 bases, leaving 6 bases between them. Per the germline V gene, CDR1 is SGHRS and CDR2 is YFSETQ. The CDR3 protein is CASSLGTEETQYF. CDR3 in DNA: TGCGCCAGCAGCTTGGGGACAGAAGAGACCCAGTACTTC.

This clonotype was counted many times. This sequence joins TRBV4-2 and TRBJ2-1; 7 bases are a match to TRBD2. The CDR3 spans 18 residues. The ends lost 4 bases at V and 9 bases at J; junction bases unmatched: 21. Per germline, CDR1 LGHNA and CDR2 YNFKEQ. CDR3 nucleotide sequence: TGTGCCAGCAGCCGCCTGATTAACGGGGAGGGCCCCTCCCGTGAGCAGTTCTTC. Translation gives CASSRLINGEGPSREQFF.

The chain has TRBV12-3 or TRBV12-4 and TRBJ2-2; D unclear. V lost 4 bases and J 3 bases, leaving 15 bases between the germline ends. This CDR3 region has 16 residues. CDR3 coding DNA: TGTGCCAGCAGTTCCCTGGAAGGGTCGGACACCGGGGAGCTGTTTTTT. Translated: CASSSLEGSDTGELFF.

This clonotype was detected many times. This chain connects TRBV12-3 or TRBV12-4 to TRBJ2-3, with TRBD2 identical over 7 bases. CDR3 size: 15 residues. J was trimmed by 3 bases and V by 5 bases; bases with no gene match: 8. CDR3 sequence (DNA): TGTGCCAGCAGTCGACTAGCTGGGACGACAGATACGCAGTATTTT. This translates into CASSRLAGTTDTQYF.

This clonotype came up many times. The CDR3 region is CASSLETGGFYEQYF. CDR3 coding DNA: TGCGCCAGCAGCTTGGAAACAGGGGGCTTCTACGAGCAGTACTTC. The chain uses TRBV5-1 and TRBJ2-7; 9 positions agree with TRBD1. The germline V gene has CDR1 SGHRS and CDR2 YFSETQ. J lost 3 bases, V lost 0 bases, and 4 bases had no gene match. The CDR3 is 15 amino acids. Filled out from reference TRBV5-1 and TRBJ2-7, the complete variable domain reads KAGVTQTPRYLIKTRGQQVTLSCSPISGHRSVSWYQQTPGQGLQFLFEYFSETQRNKGNFPGRFSGRQFSNSRSEMNVSTLELGDSALYLCASSLETGGFYEQYFGPGTRLTVT.

This clonotype was detected many times. CDR3 sequence (DNA): TGTGCCAGCAGCCTCCACGGGGGAAAACTGTTTTTT. Its protein product is CASSLHGGKLFF. The chain recombines TRBV14 with TRBJ1-4; tentatively, D is TRBD1 (5 bases). CDR1 SGHDN and CDR2 FVKESK come from the germline V gene. V was cut by 4 bases and J by 10 bases, with 10 bases left in between. The CDR3 spans 12 residues. The variable domain in full, completed from reference TRBV14 and TRBJ1-4, reads EAGVTQFPSHSVIEKGQTVTLRCDPISGHDNLYWYRRVMGKEIKFLLHFVKESKQDESGMPNNRFLAERTGGTYSTLKVQPAELEDSGVYFCASSLHGGKLFFGSGTQLSVL.

This clonotype was picked up many times. This chain joins TRBV7-2 and TRBJ2-1, with TRBD2 as a possible D gene (5 bases). Trimming took 1 base from V and 2 from J, leaving 9 bases between them. Germline V gives CDR1 SGHTA, CDR2 FQGNSA. The CDR3 length is 15 residues. Here the CDR3 reads CASSLGSSPYNEQFF. Written as DNA, the CDR3 is TGTGCCAGCAGCTTAGGCTCTAGCCCCTACAATGAGCAGTTCTTC.

A remark on this clonotype: This may stem from a read error, because a much larger clone lies one nucleotide away. This chain uses TRBV7-2 with TRBJ1-3; unclear D gene. The CDR3 loop spans 14 amino acids. V was shortened by 8 bases and J by 0 bases, with 11 bases between the two germline ends. Germline V gene sequence: CDR1 SGHTA, CDR2 FQGNSA. Here the CDR3 reads CASGFGSSGNTIYF. The DNA for the CDR3 is TGTGCCAGCGGGTTTGGGAGCTCTGGAAACACCATATATTTT.

This clonotype was seen ten or more times. The chain links TRBV11-2 to TRBJ2-1; 8 positions match TRBD1. Per germline, CDR1 SGHAT and CDR2 FQNNGV. Germline trimming cut 2 bases from V and 10 bases from J; bases unmatched to any gene: 7. CDR3 length: 14 residues. The CDR3 spells CASSLMTGEREQFF. The CDR3 DNA is TGTGCCAGCAGCTTAATGACAGGGGAAAGGGAGCAGTTCTTC.

There are many counts of this clonotype. The V call is TRBV7-2, the J call TRBJ1-5; 8 nucleotides match TRBD1. Germline CDR1 and CDR2: SGHTA and FQGNSA. The CDR3 covers 14 residues. V lost 3 bases, J lost 7 bases, and 5 bases stayed unmatched. The CDR3 region is CASSLTGERQPQHF. The DNA of the CDR3 is TGTGCCAGCAGCTTGACAGGGGAGAGACAGCCCCAGCATTTT. Filled out from reference TRBV7-2 and TRBJ1-5, the complete variable domain reads GAGVSQSPSNKVTEKGKDVELRCDPISGHTALYWYRQSLGQGLEFLIYFQGNSAPDKSGLPSDRFSAERTGGSVSTLTIQRTQQEDSAVYLCASSLTGERQPQHFGDGTRLSIL.

Many counts were recorded for this clonotype. The chain has TRBV7-9 and TRBJ2-5; D is unresolved. This CDR3 is built from 13 residues. CDR1 and CDR2 from the germline V gene are SEHNR and FQNEAQ (reference sequence). The germline V and J ends were trimmed by 5 bases and 0 bases, with 7 bases remaining between them. CDR3 loop: CASSPPNQETQYF. The DNA of the CDR3 is TGTGCCAGCAGCCCCCCTAACCAAGAGACCCAGTACTTC.

In this sample, this clonotype turned up many times. The V gene is TRBV14, the J gene TRBJ2-7; possibly TRBD2 for D (6 bases). The CDR3 is 13 amino acids. The V end was cut by 3 bases, the J end by 6 bases, with 12 bases between. Germline V gene data show CDR1 as SGHDN and CDR2 as FVKESK. CDR3 in amino acids: CASSQGTLSEQYF. The CDR3 DNA is TGTGCCAGCAGCCAGGGGACTTTAAGCGAGCAGTACTTC.